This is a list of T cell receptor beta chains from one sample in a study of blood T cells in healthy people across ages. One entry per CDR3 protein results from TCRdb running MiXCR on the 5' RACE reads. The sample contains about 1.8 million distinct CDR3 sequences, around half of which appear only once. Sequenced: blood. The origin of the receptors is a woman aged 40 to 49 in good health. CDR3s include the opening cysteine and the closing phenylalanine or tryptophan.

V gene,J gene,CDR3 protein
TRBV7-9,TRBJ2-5,CASSLIPAEMYQETQYF
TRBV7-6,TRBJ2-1,CASSQPASGGSWNEQFF
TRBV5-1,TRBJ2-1,CASSLLGGRAYYNEQFF
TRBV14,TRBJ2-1,CASSRRLAGVNNEQFF
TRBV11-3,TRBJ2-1,CASSSFTSGLDPSYNEQFF
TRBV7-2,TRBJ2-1,CASVPRRGVDNEQFF
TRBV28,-,CASSSRRVLQDYEQYF
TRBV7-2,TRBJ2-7,CASSPRGRPPPYEQYF
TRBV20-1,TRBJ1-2,CSARGGAGENYGYTF
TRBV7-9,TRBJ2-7,CAVSQGHNEQYF
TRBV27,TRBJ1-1,CASSLSKFSEAFF
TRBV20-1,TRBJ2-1,CSALGLAGPPENEQFF
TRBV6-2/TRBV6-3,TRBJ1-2,CASSYGGANNYGYTF
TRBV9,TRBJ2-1,CASSVDPPSGVRNEQFF
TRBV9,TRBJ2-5,CASSVGGREQETQYF
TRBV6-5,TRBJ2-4,CASSQDRLGKNIQYF
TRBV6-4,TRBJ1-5,CASSDGAGSQPQHF
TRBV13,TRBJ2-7,CASSLQQGNEQYF
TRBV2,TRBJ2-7,CARESRTGYEQYF
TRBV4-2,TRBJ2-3,CASSQEMGLAGSTDTQYF
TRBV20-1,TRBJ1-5,CSAGDRGGKSNQPQHF
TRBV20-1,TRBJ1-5,CSAREGMQPQHF